These 31 T cell receptor beta chains share one sample of origin, sequenced in a study of blood T cell repertoires in COVID-19. Sequencing was performed with immunoSEQ multiplex PCR; in TCRdb, only in-frame clones are kept and a portion is missing. The data show roughly 340,000 clones, around 87% seen once. Sequences were obtained from PBMCs or T cells enriched from blood (not recorded which). These receptors were obtained from a man aged 35 to 55 in a cohort exposed to, infected with or recovered from COVID-19 (not recorded which).

The V gene is TRBV10-3, the J gene TRBJ2-1; 7 nucleotides align to TRBD2. V lost 6 bases and J lost 6; bases outside the gene matches: 5. CDR1 and CDR2 from the germline V gene are ENHRY and SYGVKD. The CDR3 sequence is 13 residues long. The CDR3 protein is CAIRGRGSNEQFF. The DNA of the CDR3 is TGTGCCATCAGGGGGCGGGGGAGCAATGAGCAGTTCTTC.

The chain uses TRBV30 and TRBJ1-5; weak D call: TRBD1 (5 bases). The CDR3 totals 13 residues. Germline V lookup: CDR1 GTSNPN, CDR2 SVGIG (reference sequence). V was clipped by 3 bases and J by 3 bases, with 9 bases between them. The CDR3 reads CAWRDSPNQPQHF. In DNA form, the CDR3 reads TGTGCCTGGAGAGACAGCCCCAATCAGCCCCAGCATTTT.

The chain uses TRBV21-1 and TRBJ2-7; whether TRBD1, the table's D call, matches the DNA was not checked. TRBV21-1 corresponds to a pseudogene. This CDR3 has 14 residues. The CDR3 here is CASNRDRNTYEQYF. DNA of the CDR3: TGTGCCAGCAACCGGGACAGGAATACCTACGAGCAGTACTTC.

This clone was picked up a small number of times. The chain has TRBV5-1 and TRBJ2-5; 7 bases agree with TRBD1. V shed 4 bases and J 5 bases; nucleotides not matched to a gene: 2. The CDR3 is made up of 12 amino acids. Germline lookup yields CDR1 SGHRS and CDR2 YFSETQ. The CDR3 nucleotides read TGCGCCAGCAGCCAACAGGGGGAGACCCAGTACTTC. It translates to CASSQQGETQYF.

The chain recombines TRBV6-5 with TRBJ2-7; 7 bases agree with TRBD1. The germline V gene has CDR1 MNHEY and CDR2 SVGAGI. The CDR3 runs 14 residues. V shed 7 bases, J shed 2 bases, and the junction held 8 bases outside the gene matches. The CDR3 region is CASKNGQGAYEQYF. The CDR3 coding sequence is TGTGCCAGCAAGAACGGTCAGGGGGCCTACGAGCAGTACTTC.

The chain employs TRBV6-5 and TRBJ1-2; D may be TRBD1 (6 bases). CDR1 is MNHEY, CDR2 SVGAGI, per germline. V lost 5 bases and J lost 3, with 13 bases in between. This CDR3 comprises 14 residues. CDR3 sequence reads: CASSTDRKDYGYTF. As DNA, the CDR3 is TGTGCCAGCAGTACGGACAGAAAGGACTATGGCTACACCTTC.

The chain employs TRBV5-1 and TRBJ1-2; D is ambiguous. Between the trimmed V and J ends, which lost 0 bases and 4 bases, there was a span of 13 bases. This CDR3 has 15 amino acids. From germline, CDR1 is SGHRS and CDR2 YFSETQ. The CDR3 DNA reads as TGCGCCAGCAGCTTGGAAACCGGACTAGGCTATGGCTACACCTTC. It codes for CASSLETGLGYGYTF.

The rearrangement uses TRBV14 and TRBJ2-3, with D hard to call. Deletions cut 1 base from V and 9 bases from J, with 8 bases between. The CDR3 totals 12 residues. In germline, CDR1 is SGHDN, CDR2 FVKESK. CDR3 bases: TGTGCCAGCAGCCAAGGGCGAGGAACGCAGTATTTT. It is translated as CASSQGRGTQYF.

This clone was picked up one time. The chain uses TRBV5-6 and TRBJ2-5, with 8 bases matching TRBD1. V shed 0 bases and J 5 bases; nucleotides not matched to a gene: 6. Germline CDR1 reads SGHDT; CDR2 reads YYEEEE. The CDR3 runs to 15 residues. The CDR3 sequence is CASSLVGQESETQYF. DNA of the CDR3: TGTGCCAGCAGCTTGGTGGGACAGGAATCGGAGACCCAGTACTTC.

V gene TRBV5-6 combines with J gene TRBJ2-1; TRBD2 is a possible D gene (5 bases). Trimming removed 1 base from V and 3 bases from J, with 8 bases in between. The CDR3 covers 14 residues. Per the germline V gene, CDR1 is SGHDT and CDR2 is YYEEEE. The CDR3 here is CASSLTSDYNEQFF. For the CDR3, the DNA is TGTGCCAGCAGCTTGACTAGTGACTACAATGAGCAGTTCTTC.

The rearrangement uses TRBV25-1 and TRBJ2-1, with TRBD2 matching over 7 bases. CDR3 length: 15 residues. Germline CDR1 and CDR2: MGHDK and SYGVNS. J gave up 4 bases and V 4 bases, and 7 bases lay outside the gene matches. The CDR3 sequence is CASSGTGGGYNEQFF. For the CDR3, the DNA is TGTGCCAGCAGTGGAACGGGAGGAGGGTACAATGAGCAGTTCTTC.

The chain couples TRBV7-6 to TRBJ2-1, with 7 bases matching TRBD2. CDR1 and CDR2 (germline): SGHVS, FNYEAQ. The CDR3 is 15 residues long. V shed 1 base, J shed 4 bases, and the junction held 4 bases outside the gene matches. CDR3 amino acids: CASSLGGGIYNEQFF. In nucleotides, the CDR3 is TGTGCCAGCAGCTTAGGCGGGGGTATATACAATGAGCAGTTCTTC.

This clone appeared a few times. This chain joins TRBV9 and TRBJ2-6, with D uncertain. Germline loops: CDR1 SGDLS, CDR2 YYNGEE. The CDR3 has 21 residues. Trimming pared 3 bases from V and 0 bases from J, leaving 25 bases between. The CDR3 spells CASSDSDYLNFIHSGANVLTF. CDR3 sequence (DNA): TGTGCCAGCAGCGACAGTGATTACTTAAACTTCATCCACTCTGGGGCCAACGTCCTGACTTTC.

V usage is TRBV6-5 and J usage is TRBJ2-1, with a possible D match to TRBD2 (5 bases). The CDR3 contains 16 residues. CDR1 MNHEY and CDR2 SVGAGI come from the germline V gene. The germline V and J ends were trimmed by 0 bases and 5 bases, with 14 bases remaining between them. The CDR3 nucleotides read TGTGCCAGCAGTTACTCGCCGGAGAGACTAAACAATGAGCAGTTCTTC. Residues: CASSYSPERLNNEQFF.

This rearrangement joins TRBV5-1 to TRBJ2-7; 11 nucleotides align to TRBD1. CDR3 length: 14 residues. J gave up 6 bases and V 7 bases, and 9 bases lay outside the gene matches. CDR1 is SGHRS and CDR2 is YFSETQ in the germline V gene. CDR3 bases: TGCGCCAGCGGGATCCGGGACAGGGGGGTCGAGCAGTACTTC. Translation gives CASGIRDRGVEQYF.

The chain uses TRBV5-1 and TRBJ1-6; a possible D gene is TRBD1 (5 bases). V lost 0 bases and J lost 5, with 12 bases in between. Germline V gene lookup returns CDR1 SGHRS and CDR2 YFSETQ. This CDR3 is 16 amino acids long. The CDR3 DNA sequence: TGCGCCAGCAGCTTGGTAGAGGCGGGGGATAATTCACCCCTCCACTTT. As protein: CASSLVEAGDNSPLHF.

The chain joins TRBV19 to TRBJ2-3, with no clear D. Germline CDR1 is LNHDA and CDR2 is SQIVND (reference sequence). CDR3 length: 15 residues. Trimming stripped 2 bases from V and 2 bases from J, with 11 bases between. DNA for the CDR3: TGTGCCAGTAGTATAAATGGCAGATCCACAGATACGCAGTATTTT. It specifies CASSINGRSTDTQYF.

V and J are TRBV30 and TRBJ1-5; D not certain. Germline CDR1 and CDR2: GTSNPN and SVGIG (reference sequence). V lost 1 base and J 11 bases, leaving 9 bases between the germline ends. The CDR3 is 11 residues long. CDR3 nucleotide sequence: TGTGCCTGGAGTGGGTCGGGAGCCCAGCATTTT. Amino acids: CAWSGSGAQHF.

This clone was recorded once. The J gene is TRBJ2-1, the V gene TRBV14, with 12 bases that match TRBD2. With 4 bases clipped from V and 7 bases from J, the junction kept 5 bases outside the gene matches. The V gene's germline CDR1 is SGHDN and CDR2 FVKESK. There are 15 residues in the CDR3. The CDR3 nucleotides are TGTGCCAGCAGCCGTCAACTAGCGGGAGGTAATGAGCAGTTCTTC. As protein: CASSRQLAGGNEQFF.

The V and J genes are TRBV7-9 and TRBJ2-5; no reliable D call. The CDR3 sequence is 13 residues long. Trimming pared 0 bases from V and 5 bases from J, leaving 7 bases between. CDR1 and CDR2 (germline): SEHNR, FQNEAQ (reference sequence). The CDR3 DNA is TGTGCCAGCAGCTTAGCGCGCTACGAGACCCAGTACTTC. Protein: CASSLARYETQYF.

This clone was counted between two and nine times. V gene TRBV3-1 (or the pseudogene TRBV3-2) combines with J gene TRBJ2-2; 10 nucleotides line up with TRBD2. There are 19 residues in the CDR3. Losses at the gene ends were 0 bases for V and 3 bases for J; bases not matched to a gene: 10. Germline V lookup: CDR1 LGHDT, CDR2 YNNKEL (reference sequence). The CDR3 nucleotides are TGTGCCAGCAGCCAAGATCGGTCTCTAGCGGGAGCTTACACCGGGGAGCTGTTTTTT. This codes for CASSQDRSLAGAYTGELFF.

This chain joins TRBV6-5 and TRBJ1-3; D may be TRBD1 (5 bases). Germline CDR1 reads MNHEY; CDR2 reads SVGAGI. This CDR3 comprises 15 residues. Trimming stripped 0 bases from V and 6 bases from J, with 12 bases between. The DNA of the CDR3 is TGTGCCAGCAGTTACTCGGGTCAGGGATCAAACACCATATATTTT. It specifies CASSYSGQGSNTIYF.

The chain uses TRBV6-1 and TRBJ2-1; 8 bases line up with TRBD2. J was trimmed by 10 bases and V by 3 bases; bases with no gene match: 11. The CDR3 length is 15 residues. Germline V gene data show CDR1 as MNHNS and CDR2 as SASEGT. CDR3 in amino acids: CASSDSGTRGGEQFF. In DNA form, the CDR3 reads TGTGCCAGCAGTGATAGCGGGACTCGGGGGGGCGAGCAGTTCTTC.

The chain combines TRBV4-2 with TRBJ2-1, with D possibly TRBD1 on 5 matching bases. Germline-derived CDR1 and CDR2 are LGHNA and YNFKEQ. The CDR3 is made up of 16 amino acids. The ends were cut back, 1 base at V and 1 base at J, with 11 bases in the middle. This chain's CDR3 is CASSQVSAGSYNEQFF. CDR3 nucleotide sequence: TGTGCCAGCAGCCAAGTTTCGGCAGGGTCCTACAATGAGCAGTTCTTC.

This clone occurred once. This rearrangement joins TRBV2 to TRBJ2-2; 11 nucleotides line up with TRBD2. Trimming took 6 bases from V and 5 from J; bases not matched to a gene: 5. The CDR3 spans 15 residues. Germline V lookup: CDR1 SNHLY, CDR2 FYNNEI. Written as DNA, the CDR3 is TGTGCCAGCAGCTTTACTAGCGGGGGAACCGGGGAGCTGTTTTTT. This codes for CASSFTSGGTGELFF.

V is TRBV10-3 and J is TRBJ1-4, with a tentative D call TRBD1 (6 bases). This CDR3 spans 14 amino acids. Per germline, CDR1 ENHRY and CDR2 SYGVKD. The germline V and J ends were trimmed by 4 bases and 7 bases, with 13 bases remaining between them. CDR3 DNA sequence: TGTGCCATCAGTGTGGCAGGGGACACTGAAAAACTGTTTTTT. It yields the protein CAISVAGDTEKLFF.

This chain links TRBV5-6 with TRBJ2-7; 16 bases are shared with TRBD2. The CDR3 is 17 amino acids. CDR1 and CDR2 from the germline V gene are SGHDT and YYEEEE. The V and J ends lost 4 bases and 0 bases, in that order; junction bases with no gene match: 4. The CDR3 nucleotides are TGTGCCAGCAGCCGGGGACTAGCGGGAGGGACCTCCTACGAGCAGTACTTC. Residues: CASSRGLAGGTSYEQYF.

This clone occurred once. CDR3 in DNA: TGTGCCAGCAGCTTACGACTAGCTACCAATGAGCAGTTCTTC. Translating it yields CASSLRLATNEQFF. The chain is built from TRBV11-2 and TRBJ2-1; 7 nucleotides line up with TRBD2. This CDR3 has 14 residues. With V trimmed by 2 bases and J by 6 bases, 4 bases remained unmatched. Germline V CDR1 and CDR2: SGHAT, FQNNGV.

The V call is TRBV27, the J call TRBJ1-2, with D maybe TRBD1 (6 bases). Germline V gives CDR1 MNHEY, CDR2 SMNVEV (reference sequence). The CDR3 runs to 13 residues. Deletions cut 5 bases from V and 7 bases from J, with 14 bases between. CDR3 coding DNA: TGTGCCAGCAGTGTAACAGGGAGCCCTGGCTACACCTTC. Translating gives CASSVTGSPGYTF.

The V gene is TRBV28, the J gene TRBJ1-2; D is uncertain. The germline gives CDR1 MDHEN, CDR2 SYDVKM. V lost 6 bases, J lost 3 bases, and 14 bases lay in between. The CDR3 runs 14 residues. CDR3 nucleotides: TGTGCCAGCAGCCGCTCGACACCGTACTATGGCTACACCTTC. This translates into CASSRSTPYYGYTF.

The chain recombines TRBV24-1 with TRBJ2-2; 14 bases are shared with TRBD2. After removal of 3 bases from V and 6 bases from J, the junction contained 5 bases not matched to a gene. CDR3 length: 17 amino acids. The germline V gene encodes CDR1 KGHDR and CDR2 SFDVKD. CDR3 coding DNA: TGTGCCACCAGTGATCGGGGACTAGCGGGAGCGGCCGGGGAGCTGTTTTTT. Protein: CATSDRGLAGAAGELFF.